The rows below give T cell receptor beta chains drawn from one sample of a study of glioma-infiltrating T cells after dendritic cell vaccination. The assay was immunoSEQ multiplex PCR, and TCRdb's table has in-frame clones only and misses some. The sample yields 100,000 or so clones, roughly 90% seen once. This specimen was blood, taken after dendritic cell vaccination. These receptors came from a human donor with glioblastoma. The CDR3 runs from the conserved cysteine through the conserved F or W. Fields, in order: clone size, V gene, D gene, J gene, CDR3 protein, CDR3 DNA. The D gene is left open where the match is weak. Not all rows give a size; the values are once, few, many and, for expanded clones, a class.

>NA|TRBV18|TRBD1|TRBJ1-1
CASSLTTGMSTEAFF
TGTGCCAGCTCCCTCACGACAGGGATGAGCACTGAAGCTTTCTTT
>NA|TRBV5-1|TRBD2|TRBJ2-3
CASSLQRGAGDTQYF
TGCGCCAGCAGCTTACAGCGGGGGGCAGGAGATACGCAGTATTTT
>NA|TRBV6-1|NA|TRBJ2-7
CASSEEQLYEQYF
TGTGCCAGCAGTGAGGAACAGCTCTACGAGCAGTACTTC
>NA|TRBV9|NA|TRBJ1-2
CASFSGEAYGYTF
TGTGCCAGCTTCAGCGGGGAGGCCTATGGCTACACCTTC
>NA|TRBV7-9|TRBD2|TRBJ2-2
CASSLFLGLAGNTGELFF
TGTGCCAGCAGCTTATTTTTGGGACTAGCGGGCAACACCGGGGAGCTGTTTTTT
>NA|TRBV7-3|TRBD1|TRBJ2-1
CASSSRPGQGVNEQFF
TGTGCCAGCAGCTCACGACCGGGACAGGGGGTCAATGAGCAGTTCTTC
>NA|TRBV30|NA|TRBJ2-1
CAGPLGGPYNEQFF
TGTGCCGGGCCCCTGGGCGGGCCTTACAATGAGCAGTTCTTC
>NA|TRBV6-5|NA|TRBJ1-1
CASTRASGAEAFF
TGTGCCAGCACCAGGGCCTCAGGCGCTGAAGCTTTCTTT
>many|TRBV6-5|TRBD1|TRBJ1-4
CASSYRTGQDPEKLFF
TGTGCCAGCAGTTACCGGACAGGGCAGGATCCTGAAAAACTGTTTTTT
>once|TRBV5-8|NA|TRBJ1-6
CASSRGLTVLASPLHF
TGTGCCAGCAGCCGGGGACTCACGGTGTTGGCTTCACCCCTCCACTTT
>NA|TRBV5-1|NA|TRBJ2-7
CASSPESGEQYF
TGCGCCAGCAGCCCGGAGAGCGGCGAGCAGTACTTC
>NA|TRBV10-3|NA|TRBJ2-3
CAISESFPPLDTQYF
TGTGCCATCAGTGAGTCGTTTCCCCCACTGGATACGCAGTATTTT
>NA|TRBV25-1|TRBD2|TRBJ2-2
CASSDSGGAYGELFF
TGTGCCAGCAGTGATAGCGGGGGGGCGTACGGGGAGCTGTTTTTT
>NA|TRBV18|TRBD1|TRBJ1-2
CASSTGTGGPNGYTF
TGTGCCAGCTCAACGGGGACAGGGGGCCCCAATGGCTACACCTTC
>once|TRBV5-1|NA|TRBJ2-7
CASSLSTDEQYF
TGCGCCAGCAGCTTGTCCACGGACGAGCAGTACTTC
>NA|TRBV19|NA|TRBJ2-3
CASSRGGMMSTDTQYF
TGTGCCAGTAGTAGAGGCGGGATGATGTCGACAGATACGCAGTATTTT
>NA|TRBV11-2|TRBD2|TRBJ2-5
CASSRTSGKETQYF
TGTGCCAGCAGCCGGACTAGCGGTAAAGAGACCCAGTACTTC
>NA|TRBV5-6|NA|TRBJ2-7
CASSWGTYNYEQYF
TGTGCCAGCAGCTGGGGGACTTATAACTACGAGCAGTACTTC
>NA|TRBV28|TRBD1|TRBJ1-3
CASLDRGRNTIYF
TGTGCCAGCTTAGACAGGGGACGAAACACCATATATTTT
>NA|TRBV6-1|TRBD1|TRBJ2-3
CASSKPGQGQDTQYF
TGTGCCAGCAGTAAACCGGGACAGGGTCAAGATACGCAGTATTTT
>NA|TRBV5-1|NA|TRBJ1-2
CASSLEQNYGYTF
TGCGCCAGCAGCTTGGAACAGAACTATGGCTACACCTTC